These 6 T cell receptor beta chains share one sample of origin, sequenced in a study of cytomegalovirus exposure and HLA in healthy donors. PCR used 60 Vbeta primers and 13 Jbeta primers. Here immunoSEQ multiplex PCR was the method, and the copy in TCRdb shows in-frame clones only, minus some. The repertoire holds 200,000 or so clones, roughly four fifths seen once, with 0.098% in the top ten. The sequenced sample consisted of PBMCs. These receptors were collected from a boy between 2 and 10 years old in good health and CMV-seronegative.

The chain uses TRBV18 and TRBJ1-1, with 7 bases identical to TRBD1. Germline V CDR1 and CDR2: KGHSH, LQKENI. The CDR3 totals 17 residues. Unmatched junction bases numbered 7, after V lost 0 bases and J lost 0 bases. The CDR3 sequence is CASSPPRQGGMNTEAFF. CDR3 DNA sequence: TGTGCCAGCTCACCACCGAGACAGGGTGGCATGAACACTGAAGCTTTCTTT.

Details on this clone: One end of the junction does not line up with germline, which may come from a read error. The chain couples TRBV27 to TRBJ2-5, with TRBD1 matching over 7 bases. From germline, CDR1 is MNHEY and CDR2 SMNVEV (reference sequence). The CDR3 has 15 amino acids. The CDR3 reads CASRKNRGPQGTQYF. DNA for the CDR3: TGTGCCAGCAGGAAAAACAGGGGCCCCCAAGGGACCCAGTACTTC.

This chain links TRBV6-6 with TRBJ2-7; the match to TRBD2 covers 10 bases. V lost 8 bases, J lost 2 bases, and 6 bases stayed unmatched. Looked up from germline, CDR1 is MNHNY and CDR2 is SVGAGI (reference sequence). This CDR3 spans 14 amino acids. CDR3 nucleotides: TGTGCCAGCTCGAAGCGGGGGGGTCCCTACGAGCAGTACTTC. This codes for CASSKRGGPYEQYF.

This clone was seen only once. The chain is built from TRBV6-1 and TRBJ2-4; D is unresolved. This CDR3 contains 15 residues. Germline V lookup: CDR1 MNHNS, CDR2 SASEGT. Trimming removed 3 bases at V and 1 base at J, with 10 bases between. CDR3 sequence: CASSDRSGAKNIQYF. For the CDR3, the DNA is TGTGCCAGCAGTGACAGGTCTGGCGCCAAAAACATTCAGTACTTC.

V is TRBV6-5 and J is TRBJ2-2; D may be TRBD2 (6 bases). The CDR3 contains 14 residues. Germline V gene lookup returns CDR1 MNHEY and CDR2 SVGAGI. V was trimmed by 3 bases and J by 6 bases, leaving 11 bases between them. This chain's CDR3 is CASSYGTFPGELFF. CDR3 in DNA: TGTGCCAGCAGTTATGGGACTTTTCCCGGGGAGCTGTTTTTT.

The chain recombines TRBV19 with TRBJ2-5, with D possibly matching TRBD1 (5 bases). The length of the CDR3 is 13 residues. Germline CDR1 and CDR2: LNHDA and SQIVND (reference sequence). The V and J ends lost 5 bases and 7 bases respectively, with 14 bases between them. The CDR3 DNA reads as TGTGCCAGTAGTGACAGTTCACGAGGGACCCAGTACTTC. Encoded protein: CASSDSSRGTQYF.